Below, 15 T cell receptor beta chains from the same sample are listed, as sequenced in a study of cytomegalovirus exposure and HLA in healthy donors. The PCR employed 60 Vbeta primers together with 13 Jbeta primers. Here immunoSEQ multiplex PCR was the method, and the copy in TCRdb shows in-frame clones only, minus some. The table shows about 160,000 clones, with approximately 67% occurring only once. Sequences were obtained from PBMCs. The receptor set was obtained from a woman aged 18-29 years in good health and CMV-seropositive.

V usage is TRBV4-3 and J usage is TRBJ2-7; no reliable D call. The CDR3 length is 14 residues. Deletions cut 0 bases from V and 2 bases from J, with 8 bases between. CDR1 and CDR2 (germline): LGHNA, YSLEER. CDR3 DNA sequence: TGCGCCAGCAGCCAAGATCCCGCAGCCTACGAGCAGTACTTC. Protein: CASSQDPAAYEQYF.

The rearrangement uses TRBV9 and TRBJ2-3; D remains unclear. Trimming removed 4 bases at V and 2 bases at J, with 5 bases between. Germline CDR1 SGDLS, CDR2 YYNGEE. The CDR3 spans 12 residues. The chain's CDR3 is CASSFITDTQYF. As DNA, the CDR3 is TGTGCCAGCAGCTTCATCACAGATACGCAGTATTTT.

J is TRBJ1-1 and V is TRBV6-5; 9 bases align to TRBD1. The CDR3 runs to 14 residues. Germline values: CDR1 MNHEY, CDR2 SVGAGI. The V and J ends lost 10 bases and 1 base, in that order; junction bases with no gene match: 7. CDR3 protein: CATGPGQGNTEAFF. The CDR3 DNA is TGTGCCACCGGCCCGGGACAGGGGAACACTGAAGCTTTCTTT.

The chain carries TRBV5-4 and TRBJ2-1; 9 bases line up with TRBD2. Germline assignment: CDR1 SGHNT and CDR2 YYREEE (reference sequence). CDR3 length equals 15 residues. Trimming removed 0 bases from V and 7 bases from J; junction bases left unmatched: 5. The DNA for the CDR3 is TGTGCCAGCAGCTTGGGCGGGGGGGCCGGTAATGAGCAGTTCTTC. It translates to CASSLGGGAGNEQFF. Variable domain in full (rest from reference TRBV5-4 and TRBJ2-1): ETGVTQSPTHLIKTRGQQVTLRCSSQSGHNTVSWYQQALGQGPQFIFQYYREEENGRGNFPPRFSGLQFPNYSSELNVNALELDDSALYLCASSLGGGAGNEQFFGPGTRLTVL.

This chain uses TRBV30 with TRBJ2-5; D not resolved. CDR3 size: 14 residues. Germline loops: CDR1 GTSNPN, CDR2 SVGIG (reference sequence). The V and J ends lost 4 bases and 0 bases respectively, with 12 bases between them. This chain's CDR3 is CAWIVVADQETQYF. The CDR3 coding sequence is TGTGCCTGGATTGTAGTGGCAGACCAAGAGACCCAGTACTTC.

This chain joins TRBV7-9 and TRBJ2-7; the match to TRBD1 covers 7 bases. The V gene's germline CDR1 is SEHNR and CDR2 FQNEAQ (reference sequence). Trimming at V came to 5 bases and at J to 1 base, leaving 5 bases not matched to a gene. The CDR3 contains 14 residues. The CDR3 DNA sequence: TGTGCCAGCAGCGGGACAGATCCTTCCTACGAGCAGTACTTC. As protein: CASSGTDPSYEQYF.

The V and J genes are TRBV7-3 and TRBJ2-2, with D maybe TRBD1 (6 bases). Trimming took 5 bases from V and 5 from J, leaving 15 bases between them. Germline lookup yields CDR1 SGHTA and CDR2 FQGTGA. The CDR3 has 15 residues. The CDR3 DNA reads as TGTGCCAGCAGCCAATTCATACAGGGAACCGGGGAGCTGTTTTTT. It codes for CASSQFIQGTGELFF.

This clone occurred once. The rearrangement links TRBV7-2 to TRBJ2-7; TRBD1 aligns across 7 bases. Germline CDR1 and CDR2: SGHTA and FQGNSA. With 5 bases clipped from V and 4 bases from J, the junction kept 20 bases outside the gene matches. The CDR3 has 18 amino acids. The CDR3 coding sequence is TGTGCCAGCAGCCCGCAGGACAGGTTCCTCCGCGATGGGTACGAGCAGTACTTC. It encodes CASSPQDRFLRDGYEQYF.

A few counts support this clone. CDR3 region: CASSLDSRDSSIRLDYGYTF. CDR3 sequence (DNA): TGCGCCAGCAGCTTGGATTCCAGGGATTCAAGTATAAGGCTCGACTATGGCTACACCTTC. This chain connects TRBV5-1 to TRBJ1-2, with D maybe TRBD1 (5 bases). Germline CDR1 and CDR2: SGHRS and YFSETQ. The CDR3 consists of 20 residues. With 0 bases removed from V and 3 bases from J, the gap between germline ends came to 27 bases.

V gene TRBV5-1 combines with J gene TRBJ1-5; D possibly corresponds to TRBD1 (5 bases). V dropped 4 bases and J dropped 2 bases, with 13 bases sitting between them. This CDR3 has 15 residues. Per the germline V gene, CDR1 is SGHRS and CDR2 is YFSETQ. CDR3 residues: CASSPGGGGNQPQHF. The CDR3 DNA reads as TGCGCCAGCAGCCCCGGCGGGGGTGGCAATCAGCCCCAGCATTTT.

V and J are TRBV9 and TRBJ2-1; TRBD2 aligns across 13 bases. V was clipped by 4 bases and J by 6 bases; unmatched bases: 7. CDR3 size: 16 residues. Germline V gene sequence: CDR1 SGDLS, CDR2 YYNGEE. In nucleotides, the CDR3 is TGTGCCAGCAGCCCGACCGGGACTAGCGGGATCAATGAGCAGTTCTTC. This translates into CASSPTGTSGINEQFF.

In its sample, this clone was seen once. The rearrangement uses TRBV7-3 and TRBJ2-1; TRBD2 aligns across 8 bases. CDR3 size: 17 residues. The V and J ends lost 2 bases and 6 bases, in that order; junction bases with no gene match: 12. CDR1 is SGHTA and CDR2 is FQGTGA in the germline V gene. Here the CDR3 reads CASSLEYTSGGGNEQFF. DNA of the CDR3: TGTGCCAGCAGCTTAGAATATACTAGCGGTGGTGGCAATGAGCAGTTCTTC.

The chain has TRBV7-9 and TRBJ1-2; TRBD1 matches 8 bases. CDR1 and CDR2 from the germline V gene are SEHNR and FQNEAQ (reference sequence). Trimming cost V 5 bases and J 5 bases; bases outside gene matches: 13. The CDR3 spans 16 residues. In DNA, the CDR3 is TGTGCCAGCAGCCCACCGGCCGGACAGGGCCCTTATGGCTACACCTTC. Its translation is CASSPPAGQGPYGYTF. The whole variable domain, filled in from reference TRBV7-9 and TRBJ1-2, reads DTGVSQNPRHKITKRGQNVTFRCDPISEHNRLYWYRQTLGQGPEFLTYFQNEAQLEKSRLLSDRFSAERPKGSFSTLEIQRTEQGDSAMYLCASSPPAGQGPYGYTFGSGTRLTVV.

This clone was seen a single time. The chain is built from TRBV10-3 and TRBJ2-7, with D perhaps TRBD2 (6 bases). The CDR3 runs to 12 residues. Germline loops: CDR1 ENHRY, CDR2 SYGVKD. Trimming stripped 8 bases from V and 0 bases from J, with 8 bases between. In DNA form, the CDR3 reads TGTGCCATCTCTAGCGTCTCCTACGAGCAGTACTTC. Its protein is CAISSVSYEQYF.

V gene TRBV13 combines with J gene TRBJ2-1, with D hard to call. Germline V gene lookup returns CDR1 PRHDT and CDR2 FYEKMQ (reference sequence). Trimming left V 4 bases short and J 4 bases short, with 11 bases between. This CDR3 has 14 residues. CDR3 residues: CASSSFIVYNEQFF. As DNA, the CDR3 is TGTGCCAGCAGCTCTTTTATTGTATACAATGAGCAGTTCTTC.